This TCR beta chain appears in the sequencing data of a study of beta chain features in type 1 diabetes. Points from the study as a whole: Relative to healthy donors, patients appeared to have naive, central memory and Treg TCRB repertoires that were more similar. In every one of the four CD4+ subsets, TCRB CDR3s were moderately but significantly shorter in Type 1 diabetes patients. These data did not resolve whether HLA type affects TCRB rearrangement.

Germline V gene data show CDR1 as SGHDN and CDR2 as FVKESK. J was trimmed by 1 base and V by 1 base; bases with no gene match: 1. This CDR3 is 14 amino acids long. Expressed TCRB transcripts were sequenced after all isolated RNA was converted to cDNA. Assay used: immunoSEQ multiplex PCR; TCRdb lists only in-frame clones, some missing. The sample records 150,000 or so clones, roughly 8% being singletons. Donors contributed one heparinised blood draw apiece, averaging around 100 mL. This clone was counted many times. Its antigen is unknown. The same CDR3 arises from other DNA sequences in this sample as well.

Sequencing was carried out using central memory CD4+ T cells from blood. The chain uses TRBV14 and TRBJ2-7, with 7 bases that match TRBD2. This clonotype was sampled from a woman between 18 and 29 years old with type 1 diabetes. The chain's CDR3 is CASSQGLASYEQYF. The CDR3 DNA is TGTGCCAGCAGCCAAGGACTAGCTTCCTACGAGCAGTACTTC.